Listed below are T cell receptor beta chains from one sample, sequenced in a study of human T cells and chemical hapten exposure. TCRdb processed the RACE reads anew with MiXCR; each CDR3 protein has one entry. Altogether about 49,000 distinct CDR3 sequences are present, around 9% being singletons, with the ten largest covering around 4.3%. The material was whole blood, obtained in connection with sensitization to the hapten diphenylcyclopropenone (DPC). These receptors all stem from a woman between 50 and 59 years old with alopecia areata. Some clones in this sample may be carry-over from other donors' samples. CDR3s include the opening cysteine and the closing phenylalanine or tryptophan. Each record gives: CDR3 length, clone size, J gene, V gene, D gene, CDR3 protein, CDR3 DNA. The D gene is left open where the match is weak. The size entry is marked missing in some rows and otherwise reads once, few, many or a size class.

length: 13; size: many; J: TRBJ1-1; V: TRBV30; D: .; CDR3: CAWSVEGYTEAFF; DNA: TGTGCCTGGAGTGTCGAGGGTTACACTGAAGCTTTCTTT
length: 16; size: medium-sized; J: TRBJ1-5; V: TRBV5-4; D: TRBD1; CDR3: CASSLTGGPTNQPQHF; DNA: TGTGCCAGCAGCTTGACAGGGGGCCCGACCAATCAGCCCCAGCATTTT
length: 13; size: few; J: TRBJ1-5; V: TRBV10-3; D: TRBD1; CDR3: CAITEGQGAAQHF; DNA: TGTGCCATCACCGAAGGACAGGGGGCAGCCCAGCATTTT
length: 15; size: many; J: TRBJ2-2; V: TRBV5-4; D: TRBD1; CDR3: CASSPFGQGSGELFF; DNA: TGTGCCAGCAGCCCGTTCGGACAGGGCTCCGGGGAGCTGTTTTTT
length: 14; size: .; J: TRBJ2-2; V: TRBV10-3; D: .; CDR3: CAISESADTGELFF; DNA: TGTGCCATCAGTGAGTCAGCGGACACCGGGGAGCTGTTTTTT
length: 14; size: many; J: TRBJ2-3; V: TRBV14; D: .; CDR3: CASSQDRRITPQYF; DNA: TGTGCCAGCAGCCAAGATCGGAGAATAACCCCGCAGTATTTT
length: 14; size: few; J: TRBJ1-1; V: TRBV9; D: .; CDR3: CASPQGGHPVKAFF; DNA: TGTGCCAGCCCGCAAGGGGGGCATCCGGTAAAAGCTTTCTTT
length: 17; size: few; J: TRBJ2-7; V: TRBV5-1; D: .; CDR3: CASSSGAIGTLNYEQYF; DNA: TGCGCCAGCAGCTCGGGGGCCATCGGGACCCTGAACTACGAGCAGTACTTC
length: 11; size: many; J: TRBJ1-2; V: TRBV7-2; D: .; CDR3: CASSLNYGYTF; DNA: TGTGCCAGCAGCTTAAACTATGGCTACACCTTC
length: 14; size: few; J: TRBJ2-1; V: TRBV12-3/TRBV12-4; D: TRBD1; CDR3: CASSKRTGDNEQFF; DNA: TGTGCCAGCAGCAAACGGACAGGGGACAATGAGCAGTTCTTC
length: 15; size: many; J: TRBJ2-6; V: TRBV6-5; D: .; CDR3: CASTPEGTGANVLTF; DNA: TGTGCCAGCACCCCGGAAGGGACTGGGGCCAACGTCCTGACTTTC
length: 13; size: many; J: TRBJ2-7; V: TRBV29-1; D: TRBD1; CDR3: CSVEGQGGYEQYF; DNA: TGCAGCGTTGAGGGACAGGGAGGCTACGAGCAGTACTTC
length: 15; size: .; J: TRBJ2-1; V: TRBV29-1; D: .; CDR3: CSVDLVGSSYNEQFF; DNA: TGCAGCGTTGATCTGGTCGGGAGCTCCTACAATGAGCAGTTCTTC
length: 16; size: many; J: TRBJ1-4; V: TRBV7-2; D: TRBD1; CDR3: CASSAEQGSANEKLFF; DNA: TGTGCCAGCAGCGCCGAACAGGGGAGTGCTAATGAAAAACTGTTTTTT
length: 11; size: many; J: TRBJ2-2; V: TRBV6-1; D: .; CDR3: CASSEFGELFF; DNA: TGTGCCAGCAGTGAGTTCGGGGAGCTGTTTTTT
length: 14; size: .; J: TRBJ2-1; V: TRBV3-1; D: TRBD2; CDR3: CASGTSGTYNEQFF; DNA: TGTGCCAGCGGGACTAGCGGGACCTACAATGAGCAGTTCTTC